This TCR beta chain emerged from a study of blood T cells in healthy people across ages. For this clonotype: The target antigen is unknown.

The study, taken as a whole, reports: It was found that TCR beta diversity correlated strongly with the percentage of naive T cells. Higher diversity, along with more naive CD4+ cells, distinguished long-lived donors from aged donors. The unknown donor CMV status may have confounded expanded clonotype changes.

Trimming removed 4 bases from V and 9 bases from J, with 19 bases in between. The germline V gene encodes CDR1 LGHDT and CDR2 YNNKEL (reference sequence). This CDR3 is 15 amino acids long. Alongside a J-beta primer mix, a sample-barcoded 5' primer served in a second PCR lasting about 6 to 11 cycles. MiXCR, applied by TCRdb to the 5' RACE reads, yields one record per CDR3 protein. The profile shows a few hundred thousand distinct CDR3 sequences, roughly half of them singletons. J is TRBJ2-1 and V is TRBV3-1; tentative D call: TRBD2 (7 bases). The clonotype comes from a man in his sixties in good health. The specimen sequenced was blood. The CDR3 region has the DNA TGTGCCAGCAGCCCTTTGGGGGGGGCGACCGCTGAGCAGTTCTTC. Amino acid sequence: CASSPLGGATAEQFF.